The 17 T cell receptor beta chains below all came from one sample that was sequenced in a study of T cell repertoires in cytomegalovirus infection. Antigen specificity for these receptors is unknown. Via MiXCR, TCRdb re-called the reads, giving one row per CDR3 protein. The sample holds 450,000 to 550,000 distinct CDR3 sequences, under 45% seen once. The sample consisted of cultured PBMCs, taken from culture after CMV antigen stimulation. These TCRs come from a human donor in good health (CMV status not recorded). Some clones in this sample may be carry-over from other donors' samples.

V gene TRBV12-3 or TRBV12-4 combines with J gene TRBJ2-7; D is ambiguous. This CDR3 comprises 14 residues. The V and J ends lost 5 bases and 5 bases respectively, with 16 bases between them. DNA for the CDR3: TGTGCCAGCAGTCGACCGGTCATTTCCAACGAGCAGTACTTC. This gives the protein CASSRPVISNEQYF.

The chain combines TRBV7-2 with TRBJ2-7; 7 bases agree with TRBD1. CDR3 length equals 13 residues. The trim removed 5 bases at V and 2 bases at J, leaving 3 bases unmatched. Germline V gene lookup returns CDR1 SGHTA and CDR2 FQGNSA. The CDR3 here is CASSPQGAYEQYF. CDR3 coding DNA: TGTGCCAGCAGCCCCCAGGGGGCCTACGAGCAGTACTTC.

The V call is TRBV6-2 or TRBV6-3, the J call TRBJ2-1; D is ambiguous. The V gene lost 0 bases and the J gene lost 3 bases, with 15 bases spanning the gap. The CDR3 loop spans 17 amino acids. Germline lookup yields CDR1 MNHEY and CDR2 SVGEGT. The CDR3 bases are TGTGCCAGCAGTTACTCTCTGGTACTCAGAATCTACAATGAGCAGTTCTTC. Amino acids: CASSYSLVLRIYNEQFF.

This clonotype has more than one count but fewer than ten. The chain combines TRBV7-2 with TRBJ2-7; 8 positions match TRBD2. With 5 bases clipped from V and 7 bases from J, the junction kept 7 bases outside the gene matches. Germline V lookup: CDR1 SGHTA, CDR2 FQGNSA. The CDR3 has 13 residues. The CDR3 DNA is TGTGCCAGCAGCGGACGGAGCGGGAGTGAGCAGTACTTC. Translating it yields CASSGRSGSEQYF.

The chain links TRBV7-9 to TRBJ2-6, with TRBD2 identical over 7 bases. The CDR3 totals 18 residues. Germline assignment: CDR1 SEHNR and CDR2 FQNEAQ (reference sequence). With 6 bases clipped from V and 0 bases from J, the junction kept 11 bases outside the gene matches. CDR3 amino acids: CASSLIAGTFSGANVLTF. DNA for the CDR3: TGTGCCAGCAGTTTAATAGCGGGTACCTTCTCTGGGGCCAACGTCCTGACTTTC. The full variable domain, completed using reference TRBV7-9 and TRBJ2-6, is DTGVSQNPRHKITKRGQNVTFRCDPISEHNRLYWYRQTLGQGPEFLTYFQNEAQLEKSRLLSDRFSAERPKGSFSTLEIQRTEQGDSAMYLCASSLIAGTFSGANVLTFGAGSRLTVL.

The CDR3 sequence: CASSFQGTGELFF. DNA for the CDR3: TGTGCCAGCAGCTTTCAAGGCACCGGGGAGCTGTTTTTT. The V and J genes are TRBV7-9 and TRBJ2-2; D is unclear. The germline V gene encodes CDR1 SEHNR and CDR2 FQNEAQ (reference sequence). The V end was cut by 3 bases, the J end by 4 bases, with 6 bases between. The CDR3 consists of 13 residues.

This clonotype was seen ten or more times. The rearrangement uses TRBV7-2 and TRBJ1-4, with D perhaps matching TRBD1 (5 bases). Trimming pared 1 base from V and 8 bases from J, leaving 11 bases between. Germline values: CDR1 SGHTA, CDR2 FQGNSA. CDR3 size: 14 residues. CDR3 protein: CASSLGRDGEKLFF. The DNA of the CDR3 is TGTGCCAGCAGCTTAGGGCGGGACGGCGAAAAACTGTTTTTT.

The rearrangement joins TRBV20-1 to TRBJ1-2, with TRBD1 as a possible D gene (5 bases). CDR1 DFQATT and CDR2 SNEGSKA come from the germline V gene (reference sequence). V was shortened by 2 bases and J by 4 bases, with 11 bases between the two germline ends. This CDR3 is built from 13 residues. In nucleotides, the CDR3 is TGCAGTGCTAGATCGCCAGGGACCTATGGCTACACCTTC. Amino acid sequence: CSARSPGTYGYTF.

A few counts support this clonotype. V and J are TRBV7-6 and TRBJ2-3; D may be TRBD2 (5 bases). There are 15 residues in the CDR3. Trimming shortened V by 1 base and J by 3 bases, and 11 bases separated the two germline ends. CDR1 is SGHVS, CDR2 FNYEAQ, per germline. For the CDR3, the DNA is TGTGCCAGCAGCTTAGTGGTCACTAGGACAGATACGCAGTATTTT. Its protein product is CASSLVVTRTDTQYF.

This clonotype was observed a few times. V is TRBV3-1 and J is TRBJ2-7, with unresolved D. Between the trimmed V and J ends, which lost 4 bases and 5 bases, there was a span of 18 bases. From germline, CDR1 is LGHDT and CDR2 YNNKEL (reference sequence). The CDR3 covers 15 residues. CDR3 region: CASSPTSGWADEQYF. For the CDR3, the DNA is TGTGCCAGCAGCCCCACCTCGGGCTGGGCGGACGAGCAGTACTTC.

This clonotype has only a few counts. The chain has TRBV11-1 and TRBJ2-7, with 7 bases aligning to TRBD2. This CDR3 comprises 13 residues. The V gene end was trimmed by 5 bases and the J gene end by 7 bases; junction bases not matched to a gene: 8. CDR1 is SGHAT and CDR2 is FQDESV in the germline V gene (reference sequence). The chain's CDR3 is CASSRDYRGEQYF. The CDR3, as DNA: TGTGCCAGCAGCCGGGACTACCGGGGGGAGCAGTACTTC. Full variable domain (missing parts from reference TRBV11-1 and TRBJ2-7): EAEVAQSPRYKITEKSQAVAFWCDPISGHATLYWYRQILGQGPELLVQFQDESVVDDSQLPKDRFSAERLKGVDSTLKIQPAELGDSAMYLCASSRDYRGEQYFGPGTRLTVT.

The table lists this clonotype with a count of one. The CDR3 coding sequence is TGCAGTGCTAGATACGGGGTAGATGAAAAACTGTTTTTT. Translated: CSARYGVDEKLFF. The chain is built from TRBV20-1 and TRBJ1-4, with D uncertain. V was clipped by 2 bases and J by 6 bases, with 10 bases between them. Germline-derived CDR1 and CDR2 are DFQATT and SNEGSKA (reference sequence). This CDR3 contains 13 residues.

The V call is TRBV28, the J call TRBJ2-5, with TRBD2 matching 7 bases. The CDR3 sequence is 14 residues long. Germline trimming cut 6 bases from V and 5 bases from J; bases unmatched to any gene: 9. Per germline, CDR1 MDHEN and CDR2 SYDVKM. CDR3 sequence (DNA): TGTGCCAGCAGCACTCCGACTAGCCGGGAGACCCAGTACTTC. Residues: CASSTPTSRETQYF.

This chain links TRBV4-1 with TRBJ2-1, with TRBD2 identical over 11 bases. This CDR3 spans 16 amino acids. CDR1 and CDR2 from the germline V gene are MGHRA and YSYEKL. V was pared by 7 bases and J by 4 bases, with 9 bases of the junction left unmatched. As DNA, the CDR3 is TGCGCCAGCACCCAGAGACTAGCGGGGCCTTACAATGAGCAGTTCTTC. The encoded protein is CASTQRLAGPYNEQFF.

Only a few counts were recorded for this clonotype. V and J are TRBV7-6 and TRBJ2-1; 7 nucleotides match TRBD1. This CDR3 has 15 residues. V shed 5 bases, J shed 1 base, and the junction held 5 bases outside the gene matches. Germline V gene sequence: CDR1 SGHVS, CDR2 FNYEAQ. The CDR3 loop is CASSQTGSSYNEQFF. CDR3 sequence (DNA): TGTGCCAGCAGCCAGACAGGGTCATCCTACAATGAGCAGTTCTTC.

This clonotype turned up a few times. This chain links TRBV7-9 with TRBJ2-5, with TRBD1 identical over 7 bases. The V gene's germline CDR1 is SEHNR and CDR2 FQNEAQ (reference sequence). After removal of 8 bases from V and 1 base from J, the junction contained 4 bases not matched to a gene. The CDR3 extends over 13 amino acids. DNA of the CDR3: TGTGCCAGCTGGGGACAGACCCAAGAGACCCAGTACTTC. It codes for CASWGQTQETQYF. The full variable domain, in which reference TRBV7-9 and TRBJ2-5 provide the parts outside the CDR3, is DTGVSQNPRHKITKRGQNVTFRCDPISEHNRLYWYRQTLGQGPEFLTYFQNEAQLEKSRLLSDRFSAERPKGSFSTLEIQRTEQGDSAMYLCASWGQTQETQYFGPGTRLLVL.

The J gene is TRBJ2-1, the V gene TRBV10-3; D is unclear. This CDR3 has 12 residues. Germline lookup yields CDR1 ENHRY and CDR2 SYGVKD. V was trimmed by 2 bases and J by 5 bases, leaving 4 bases between them. The CDR3 sequence is CAISEGDNEQFF. In DNA form, the CDR3 reads TGTGCCATCAGTGAGGGGGACAATGAGCAGTTCTTC.